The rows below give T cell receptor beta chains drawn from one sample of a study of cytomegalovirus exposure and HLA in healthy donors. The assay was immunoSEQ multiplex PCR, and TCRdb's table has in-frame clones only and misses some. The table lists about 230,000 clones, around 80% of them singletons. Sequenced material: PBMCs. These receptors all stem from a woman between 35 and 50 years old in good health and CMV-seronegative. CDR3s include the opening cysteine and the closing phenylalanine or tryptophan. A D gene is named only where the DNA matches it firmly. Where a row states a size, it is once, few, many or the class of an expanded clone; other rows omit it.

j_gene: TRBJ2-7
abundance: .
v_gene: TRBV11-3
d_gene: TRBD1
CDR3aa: CASSNDRGSHEQYF
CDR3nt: TGTGCCAGCAGCAATGACAGGGGATCCCACGAGCAGTACTTC

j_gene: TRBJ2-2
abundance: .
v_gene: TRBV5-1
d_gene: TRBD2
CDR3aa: CASSWDSTSGGAGELFF
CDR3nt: TGCGCCAGCAGCTGGGACTCGACTAGCGGGGGGGCCGGGGAGCTGTTTTTT

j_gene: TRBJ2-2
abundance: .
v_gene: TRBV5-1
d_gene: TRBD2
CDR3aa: CASRTTSGTFANTGELFF
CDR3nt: TGCGCCAGCAGAACCACTAGCGGGACCTTCGCGAACACCGGGGAGCTGTTTTTT

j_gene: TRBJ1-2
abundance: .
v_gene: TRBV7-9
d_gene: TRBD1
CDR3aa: CASSALQGGGYTF
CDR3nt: TGTGCCAGCAGCGCATTACAGGGGGGTGGCTACACCTTC

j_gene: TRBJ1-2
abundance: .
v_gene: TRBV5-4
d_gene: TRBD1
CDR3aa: CASSVGTGLHYGYTF
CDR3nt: TGTGCCAGCAGCGTGGGGACAGGACTCCACTATGGCTACACCTTC

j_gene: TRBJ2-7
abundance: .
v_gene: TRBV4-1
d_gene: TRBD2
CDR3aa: CASSLRGLAGGFVYEQYF
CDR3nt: TGCGCCAGCAGCCTAAGAGGGCTAGCGGGGGGGTTTGTCTACGAGCAGTACTTC

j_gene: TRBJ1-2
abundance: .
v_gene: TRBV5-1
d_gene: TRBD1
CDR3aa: CASSGGTGAIGYTF
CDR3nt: TGCGCCAGCAGCGGAGGGACAGGGGCTATTGGCTACACCTTC

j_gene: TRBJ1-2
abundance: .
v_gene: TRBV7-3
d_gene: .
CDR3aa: CASSRPGKNYGYTF
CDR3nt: TGTGCCAGCAGCCGACCAGGAAAAAACTATGGCTACACCTTC

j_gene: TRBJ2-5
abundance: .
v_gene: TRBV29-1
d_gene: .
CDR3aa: CSVEGGQGVQETQYF
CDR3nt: TGCAGCGTTGAAGGGGGACAAGGGGTACAAGAGACCCAGTACTTC

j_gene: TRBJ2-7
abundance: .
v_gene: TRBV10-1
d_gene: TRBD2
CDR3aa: CASSALAGTSYEQYF
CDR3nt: TGCGCCAGCAGTGCCCTAGCGGGGACCTCCTACGAGCAGTACTTC

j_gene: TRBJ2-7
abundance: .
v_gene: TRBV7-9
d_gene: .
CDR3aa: CASSSLNEQYF
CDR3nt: TGTGCCAGCAGCAGCCTAAACGAGCAGTACTTC

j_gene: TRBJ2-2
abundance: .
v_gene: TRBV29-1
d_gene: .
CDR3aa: CSVASGSAGELFF
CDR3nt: TGCAGCGTTGCCTCAGGATCGGCCGGGGAGCTGTTTTTT

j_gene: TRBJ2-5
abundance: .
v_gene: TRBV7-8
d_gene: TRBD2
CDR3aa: CASSLVGSGGNQETQYF
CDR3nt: TGTGCCAGCAGCTTAGTCGGAAGCGGGGGAAACCAAGAGACCCAGTACTTC

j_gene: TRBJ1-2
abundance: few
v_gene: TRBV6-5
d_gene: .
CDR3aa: CASSSPRFYGYTF
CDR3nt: TGTGCCAGCAGTTCCCCCCGGTTTTATGGCTACACCTTC

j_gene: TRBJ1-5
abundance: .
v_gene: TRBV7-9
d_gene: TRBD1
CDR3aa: CASSPWLSQGGNQPQHF
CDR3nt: TGTGCCAGCAGCCCCTGGTTGTCACAGGGGGGCAATCAGCCCCAGCATTTT

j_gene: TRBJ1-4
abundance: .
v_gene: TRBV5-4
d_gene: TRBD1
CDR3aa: CASSLGGQLNEKLFF
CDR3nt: TGTGCCAGCAGCTTGGGGGGACAGCTTAATGAAAAACTGTTTTTT

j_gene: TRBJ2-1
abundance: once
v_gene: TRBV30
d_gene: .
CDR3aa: CAWANGGYNEQFF
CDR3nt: TGTGCCTGGGCGAACGGGGGCTACAATGAGCAGTTCTTC

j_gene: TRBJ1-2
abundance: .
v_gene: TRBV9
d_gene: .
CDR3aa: CASSGHETANYGYTF
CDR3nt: TGTGCCAGCAGCGGCCATGAGACAGCCAACTATGGCTACACCTTC

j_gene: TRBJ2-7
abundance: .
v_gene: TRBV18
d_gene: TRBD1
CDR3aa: CASSPLLGQASYEQYF
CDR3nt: TGTGCCAGCTCACCCTTACTGGGACAGGCTTCCTACGAGCAGTACTTC

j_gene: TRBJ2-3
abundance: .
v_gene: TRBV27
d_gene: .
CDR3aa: CASSSRTPLMTDTQYF
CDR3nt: TGTGCCAGCAGTTCGAGGACTCCCCTGATGACAGATACGCAGTATTTT

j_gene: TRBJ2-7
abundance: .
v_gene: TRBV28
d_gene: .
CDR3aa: CASSLDSYEQYF
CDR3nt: TGTGCCAGCAGTTTGGACAGCTACGAGCAGTACTTC

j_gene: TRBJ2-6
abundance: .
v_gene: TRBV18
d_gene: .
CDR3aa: CASSASSGANVLTF
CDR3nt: TGTGCCAGCTCAGCTAGCTCTGGGGCCAACGTCCTGACTTTC

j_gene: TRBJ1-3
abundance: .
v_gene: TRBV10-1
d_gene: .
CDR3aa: CASSESRRGNSGNTIYF
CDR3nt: TGCGCCAGCAGTGAGTCGAGAAGGGGTAACTCTGGAAACACCATATATTTT

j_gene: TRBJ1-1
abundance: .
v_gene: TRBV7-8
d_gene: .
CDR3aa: CASSLRGSTEAFF
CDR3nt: TGTGCCAGCAGCTTAAGGGGCAGTACTGAAGCTTTCTTT

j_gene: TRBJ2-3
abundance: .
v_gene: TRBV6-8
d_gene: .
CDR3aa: CASISSGKLQGGGTQYF
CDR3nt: TGTGCCAGCATCTCCTCGGGGAAGCTACAAGGGGGTGGCACGCAGTATTTT

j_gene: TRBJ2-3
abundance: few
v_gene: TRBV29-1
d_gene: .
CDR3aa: CSVKQLSDTQYF
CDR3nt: TGCAGCGTTAAACAGCTTTCAGATACGCAGTATTTT

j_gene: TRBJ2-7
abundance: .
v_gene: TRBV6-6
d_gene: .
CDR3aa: CASSSPAGREQYF
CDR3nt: TGTGCCAGCAGTTCCCCCGCGGGTCGCGAGCAGTACTTC

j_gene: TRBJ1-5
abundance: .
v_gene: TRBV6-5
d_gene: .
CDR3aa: CASSSNTGQPQHF
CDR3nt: TGTGCCAGCAGTTCGAACACAGGTCAGCCCCAGCATTTT

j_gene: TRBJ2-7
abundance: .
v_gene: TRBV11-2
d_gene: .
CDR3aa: CASSLYHRASHEQYF
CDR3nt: TGTGCCAGCAGCTTATATCACAGGGCTAGCCACGAGCAGTACTTC

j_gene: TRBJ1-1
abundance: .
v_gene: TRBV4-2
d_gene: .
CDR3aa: CASSQGGPGEGGNTEAFF
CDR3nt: TGTGCCAGCAGCCAAGGGGGGCCTGGAGAGGGCGGGAACACTGAAGCTTTCTTT

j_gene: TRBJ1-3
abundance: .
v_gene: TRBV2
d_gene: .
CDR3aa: CASRATGASGNTIYF
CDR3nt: TGTGCCAGCAGGGCCACTGGGGCCTCTGGAAACACCATATATTTT

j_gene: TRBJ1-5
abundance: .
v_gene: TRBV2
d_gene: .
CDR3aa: CASRISQTWAQPQHF
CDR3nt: TGTGCCAGCAGAATTTCTCAGACATGGGCTCAGCCCCAGCATTTT

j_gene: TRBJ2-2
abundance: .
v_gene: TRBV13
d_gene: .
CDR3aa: CASSLGVGVTGELFF
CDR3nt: TGTGCCAGCAGCTTAGGAGTCGGGGTCACCGGGGAGCTGTTTTTT